The 9 T cell receptor beta chains presented below share a single source sample, sequenced in a study of T cells expressing NK-cell markers. TCRdb derives one entry per CDR3 protein from the 5' RACE reads, leaving out DNA. The listing contains around 550,000 distinct CDR3 sequences. What was sequenced was blood T cells: a sorted CD56 or NKG2C T cell subset, CD4+ or CD8+ T cells, or bulk PBMC T cells (not recorded which). These receptors came from a man aged 18 to 30 in good health.

The chain is built from TRBV27 and TRBJ2-1; no DNA is available, so the TRBD2 call from TCRdb remains unchecked. Germline CDR1 MNHEY, CDR2 SMNVEV (reference sequence). This CDR3 is 16 amino acids long. CDR3 residues: CASSLLLAGGYNEQFF.

The V and J genes are TRBV2 and TRBJ2-3; absent DNA, TCRdb's TRBD1 call cannot be checked. Germline CDR1 reads SNHLY; CDR2 reads FYNNEI. There are 15 residues in the CDR3. The CDR3 is CASSGDRGRTDTQYF.

The CDR3 here is CATSDSSVAGVYNEQFF. V usage is TRBV24-1 and J usage is TRBJ2-1; TCRdb lists TRBD2, though no DNA is available to test this call. The CDR3 is made up of 17 amino acids. Germline-derived CDR1 and CDR2 are KGHDR and SFDVKD.

The gene calls are TRBV20-1 and TRBJ1-5. The CDR3 is made up of 16 amino acids. Germline lookup yields CDR1 DFQATT and CDR2 SNEGSKA (reference sequence). CDR3 amino acids: CSARRSGLLSNQPQHF.

The chain links TRBV5-1 to TRBJ2-3; the TRBD2 assignment by TCRdb is unverifiable without DNA. The CDR3 is 15 residues long. Germline V CDR1 and CDR2: SGHRS, YFSETQ. CDR3 sequence reads: CASSLEGSLTDTQYF.

J is TRBJ2-1 and V is TRBV20-1; TCRdb proposes TRBD1, but this gene call is untestable without DNA. The germline gives CDR1 DFQATT, CDR2 SNEGSKA (reference sequence). The CDR3 consists of 13 residues. The CDR3 spells CSARHGQGFEQFF.

This chain links TRBV20-1 with TRBJ2-7; with no DNA, the TCRdb D assignment of TRBD2 cannot be verified. CDR1 and CDR2 from the germline V gene are DFQATT and SNEGSKA (reference sequence). The CDR3 has 14 amino acids. CDR3: CSAPRAQGAYEQYF.

The chain uses TRBV4-2 and TRBJ2-2; TCRdb calls TRBD2, which cannot be checked without DNA. The germline CDR1 and CDR2 sequences are LGHNA and YNFKEQ. The CDR3 is 14 residues long. CDR3 loop: CASSQDTSFGELFF.

The genes are TRBV12-5 and TRBJ2-1; there is no DNA to check the TCRdb D call of TRBD2. The CDR3 totals 13 residues. Germline lookup yields CDR1 LGHNT and CDR2 FRNRAP. The CDR3 spells CASGLVGTHRRFF. Full variable domain (missing parts from reference TRBV12-5 and TRBJ2-1): DARVTQTPRHKVTEMGQEVTMRCQPILGHNTVFWYRQTMMQGLELLAYFRNRAPLDDSGMPKDRFSAEMPDATLATLKIQPSEPRDSAVYFCASGLVGTHRRFFGPGTRLTVL.